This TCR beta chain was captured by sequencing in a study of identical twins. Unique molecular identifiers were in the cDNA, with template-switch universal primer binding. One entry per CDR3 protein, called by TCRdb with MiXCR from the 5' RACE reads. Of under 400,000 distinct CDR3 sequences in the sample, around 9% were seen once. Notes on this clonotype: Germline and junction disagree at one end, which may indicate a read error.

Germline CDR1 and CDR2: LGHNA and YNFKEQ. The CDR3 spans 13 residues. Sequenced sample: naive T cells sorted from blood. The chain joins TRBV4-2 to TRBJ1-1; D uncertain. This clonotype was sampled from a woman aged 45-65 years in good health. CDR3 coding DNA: TGTGCCAGCAGCCTCGTTCTCGACACTGAAGCTTTGTTT. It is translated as CASSLVLDTEALF.